These 9 T cell receptor beta chains came from one sample sequenced in a study of CD8 T cells in Susac syndrome. cDNA came from approximately 0.5 to 1 ug RNA primed by random hexamers. TCRdb independently ran MiXCR on the immunoSEQ multiplex PCR reads; one entry per CDR3 protein. The sample yields around 160,000 distinct CDR3 sequences, 94% seen once. The sequenced sample was CD4+ T cells from PBMCs. These receptors came from a human donor with multiple sclerosis.

The DNA for the CDR3 is TGCAGTGCTAATCGGGACGCTTCCTACGAGCAGTACTTC. It codes for CSANRDASYEQYF. The J gene is TRBJ2-7, the V gene TRBV20-1, with D perhaps assigned TRBD1 or TRBD2 (5 bases each). The CDR3 sequence is 13 residues long. V was shortened by 4 bases and J by 1 base, with 11 bases between the two germline ends. From germline, CDR1 is DFQATT and CDR2 SNEGSKA (reference sequence).

V usage is TRBV7-9 and J usage is TRBJ2-7, with D unresolved. Germline V gives CDR1 SEHNR, CDR2 FQNEAQ (reference sequence). The CDR3 runs to 13 residues. The V and J ends lost 5 bases and 3 bases respectively, with 11 bases between them. The CDR3 reads CASSISSYYEQYF. The CDR3 DNA sequence: TGTGCCAGCAGCATCTCCTCTTACTACGAGCAGTACTTC.

The chain recombines TRBV2 with TRBJ2-2; tentative D call: TRBD1 (5 bases). There are 15 residues in the CDR3. V lost 6 bases to trimming and J lost 5 bases, with 16 bases between them. Germline lookup yields CDR1 SNHLY and CDR2 FYNNEI. CDR3 coding DNA: TGTGCCAGCAGGGGAAGGGGCAGACGAACCGGGGAGCTGTTTTTT. Translating gives CASRGRGRRTGELFF.

The chain is built from TRBV12-3 or TRBV12-4 and TRBJ2-5; D not certain. Trimming removed 3 bases at V and 1 base at J, with 6 bases between. CDR3 length: 13 residues. CDR3 residues: CASSLIAQETQYF. CDR3 in DNA: TGTGCCAGCAGTTTGATAGCCCAAGAGACCCAGTACTTC.

The chain combines TRBV5-1 with TRBJ2-7; D ambiguous. Germline assignment: CDR1 SGHRS and CDR2 YFSETQ. This CDR3 region has 13 residues. V was trimmed by 0 bases and J by 0 bases, leaving 4 bases between them. CDR3: CASSLEVSYEQYF. CDR3 nucleotide sequence: TGCGCCAGCAGCTTGGAGGTCTCCTACGAGCAGTACTTC.

The chain carries TRBV29-1 and TRBJ1-4; unclear D gene. Germline CDR1 SQVTM, CDR2 ANQGSEA. V lost 6 bases and J lost 6, with 11 bases in between. The CDR3 is made up of 12 amino acids. Here the CDR3 reads CSVLDGDEKLFF. The CDR3 nucleotides are TGCAGCGTCTTAGATGGGGATGAAAAACTGTTTTTT.

The chain recombines TRBV29-1 with TRBJ2-1, with D hard to call. Trimming took 0 bases from V and 7 from J, leaving 7 bases between them. From germline, CDR1 is SQVTM and CDR2 ANQGSEA. The CDR3 is 12 residues long. The CDR3 DNA reads as TGCAGCGTTGAAGATTTGACAAATGAGCAGTTCTTC. Amino acids: CSVEDLTNEQFF.

This CDR3 is CASSPGSEAFF. The CDR3 region has the DNA TGTGCCAGCAGTCCAGGCTCTGAAGCTTTCTTT. This sequence joins TRBV6-1 and TRBJ1-1; D gene ambiguous. V was pared by 5 bases and J by 6 bases, with 7 bases between. The CDR3 runs to 11 residues. Germline values: CDR1 MNHNS, CDR2 SASEGT.

V gene TRBV20-1 combines with J gene TRBJ2-7; 10 bases are shared with TRBD2. This CDR3 is 15 amino acids long. CDR1 and CDR2 from the germline V gene are DFQATT and SNEGSKA (reference sequence). V gave up 3 bases and J gave up 3 bases; unmatched junction bases: 8. The chain's CDR3 is CSASVAGGGNYEQYF. CDR3 in DNA: TGCAGTGCTAGTGTAGCGGGAGGCGGAAACTACGAGCAGTACTTC.